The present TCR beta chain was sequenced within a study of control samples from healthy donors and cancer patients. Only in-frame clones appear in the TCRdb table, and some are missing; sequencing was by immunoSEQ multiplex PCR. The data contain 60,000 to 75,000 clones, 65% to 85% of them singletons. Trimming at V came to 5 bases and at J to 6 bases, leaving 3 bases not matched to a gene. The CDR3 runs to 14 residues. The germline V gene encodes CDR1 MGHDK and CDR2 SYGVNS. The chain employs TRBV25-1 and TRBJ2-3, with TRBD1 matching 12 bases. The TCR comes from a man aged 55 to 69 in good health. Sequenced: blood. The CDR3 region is CASSRDRGLDTQYF. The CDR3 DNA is TGTGCCAGCAGTAGGGACAGGGGGCTGGATACGCAGTATTTT.